One sample yielded the 16 T cell receptor beta chains listed below, sequenced in a study of sequential checkpoint blockade in melanoma. Clones were sequenced by immunoSEQ multiplex PCR, and TCRdb holds only the in-frame ones, with some missing. In the table there are more than 9,000 clones, roughly 77% of which are singletons. The treatment is: randomized to nivolumab then ipilimumab (arm A) or the reverse (arm B). Sequenced material: CD8+ T cells sorted from blood (inferred from file names), taken from a patient given nivolumab and ipilimumab in sequence. These receptors all stem from a human donor with melanoma.

The rearrangement links TRBV6-1 to TRBJ1-2, with D tentatively TRBD1 (5 bases). CDR1 is MNHNS, CDR2 SASEGT, per germline. V shed 5 bases and J shed 2 bases, with 15 bases lying between them. The CDR3 spans 15 residues. CDR3 sequence reads: CASSPLGGGNYGYTF. In nucleotides, the CDR3 is TGTGCCAGCAGTCCCCTTGGGGGGGGGAACTATGGCTACACCTTC.

The chain has TRBV5-6 and TRBJ2-7; no definite D call. CDR3 length: 15 amino acids. The V end lost 4 bases, the J end lost 0 bases, and 14 bases lay between the germline ends. The germline V gene has CDR1 SGHDT and CDR2 YYEEEE. CDR3 nucleotides: TGTGCCAGCAGCCAAGACACAGCAGCCTCCTACGAGCAGTACTTC. Amino acid sequence: CASSQDTAASYEQYF.

The chain is built from TRBV7-8 and TRBJ2-2; no clear D. The CDR3 has 10 amino acids. Deletions cut 3 bases from V and 10 bases from J, with 3 bases between. Germline loops: CDR1 SGHVS, CDR2 FQNEAQ. The CDR3 nucleotides read TGTGCCAGCAGCTTCCAGGAGCTGTTTTTT. Protein product: CASSFQELFF.

The chain employs TRBV13 and TRBJ1-6; 9 bases match TRBD1. The germline gives CDR1 PRHDT, CDR2 FYEKMQ (reference sequence). The J segment lost 10 bases and the V segment lost 4 bases, leaving 5 bases of the junction unmatched. The CDR3 is 14 residues long. The CDR3 spells CASSSRDRDSPLHF. The DNA for the CDR3 is TGTGCCAGCAGCTCCCGGGACAGGGACTCACCCCTCCACTTT. Full variable domain (rest looked up from reference TRBV13 and TRBJ1-6): AAGVIQSPRHLIKEKRETATLKCYPIPRHDTVYWYQQGPGQDPQFLISFYEKMQSDKGSIPDRFSAQQFSDYHSELNMSSLELGDSALYFCASSSRDRDSPLHFGNGTRLTVT.

The V call is TRBV7-3, the J call TRBJ2-7; D is perhaps TRBD2 (5 bases). V dropped 0 bases and J dropped 2 bases, with 8 bases sitting between them. Germline V lookup: CDR1 SGHTA, CDR2 FQGTGA. This CDR3 has 14 residues. CDR3 sequence (DNA): TGTGCCAGCAGCTTAACGGGAGAGGCCTACGAGCAGTACTTC. The encoded protein is CASSLTGEAYEQYF.

This clone was detected only a few times. The chain employs TRBV19 and TRBJ2-3; 8 bases align to TRBD2. Per germline, CDR1 LNHDA and CDR2 SQIVND (reference sequence). The CDR3 is made up of 19 amino acids. The V gene end was trimmed by 8 bases and the J gene end by 2 bases; junction bases not matched to a gene: 21. This CDR3 is CASRGYRENRLAPTDTQYF. In DNA, the CDR3 is TGTGCCAGTCGAGGGTACCGCGAGAATAGACTAGCGCCCACAGATACGCAGTATTTT.

The V call is TRBV9, the J call TRBJ1-1; TRBD1 aligns across 12 bases. With 2 bases clipped from V and 2 bases from J, the junction kept 10 bases outside the gene matches. The CDR3 length is 18 residues. Germline CDR1 and CDR2: SGDLS and YYNGEE. The CDR3 loop reads CASSVGDRGRESNTEAFF. CDR3 DNA: TGTGCCAGCAGCGTTGGGGACAGGGGGCGCGAATCTAACACTGAAGCTTTCTTT.

This chain joins TRBV29-1 and TRBJ2-7; TRBD2 is a possible D gene (6 bases). The CDR3 consists of 13 residues. The germline CDR1 and CDR2 sequences are SQVTM and ANQGSEA. Trimming took off 1 base at V and 4 bases at J, with 11 bases between the two ends. The CDR3 sequence is CSVEVRRGYEQYF. The CDR3 coding sequence is TGCAGCGTTGAAGTAAGGAGGGGATACGAGCAGTACTTC.

This clone showed up just a few times. J is TRBJ2-6 and V is TRBV15; maybe TRBD1 (6 bases). The CDR3 totals 16 residues. Germline assignment: CDR1 LNHNV and CDR2 YYDKDF (reference sequence). V lost 5 bases and J lost 1, with 12 bases in between. DNA of the CDR3: TGTGCCACCAGCGTACAGGGTTTGTCTGGGGCCAACGTCCTGACTTTC. As protein: CATSVQGLSGANVLTF.

The count of this clone is one. The rearrangement links TRBV7-9 to TRBJ1-4, with a tentative D call TRBD1 (5 bases). V lost 4 bases and J lost 0, with 18 bases in between. The CDR3 is made up of 18 amino acids. Germline CDR1 SEHNR, CDR2 FQNEAQ (reference sequence). CDR3 DNA: TGTGCCAGCAGCTCTACGGGGGGGTCTTTTGCAACTAATGAAAAACTGTTTTTT. This sequence encodes CASSSTGGSFATNEKLFF.

The table lists this clone with a count of one. J is TRBJ1-2 and V is TRBV7-8; D might be TRBD1 (6 bases). Trimming stripped 4 bases from V and 4 bases from J, with 13 bases between. Germline-derived CDR1 and CDR2 are SGHVS and FQNEAQ. The CDR3 loop spans 14 amino acids. This CDR3 reads CASSSQKGVYGYTF. CDR3 sequence (DNA): TGTGCCAGCAGCTCACAAAAGGGGGTCTATGGCTACACCTTC.

CDR3 sequence (DNA): TGTGCCAGCAGCCCCGGGACAGTTTCTCACTACGAGCAGTACTTC. It specifies CASSPGTVSHYEQYF. The chain employs TRBV7-9 and TRBJ2-7; 7 nucleotides line up with TRBD1. The J segment lost 3 bases and the V segment lost 5 bases, leaving 10 bases of the junction unmatched. Germline V gene sequence: CDR1 SEHNR, CDR2 FQNEAQ (reference sequence). This CDR3 comprises 15 residues.

The V and J genes are TRBV20-1 and TRBJ2-7; D uncertain. V gave up 6 bases and J gave up 2 bases, with 8 bases separating them. The CDR3 loop spans 11 amino acids. Germline CDR1 DFQATT, CDR2 SNEGSKA (reference sequence). The CDR3 sequence: CSAPTTYEQYF. The DNA of the CDR3 is TGCAGTGCCCCTACTACCTACGAGCAGTACTTC.

In its sample, this clone was seen once. The chain joins TRBV27 to TRBJ2-7, with unresolved D. Germline loops: CDR1 MNHEY, CDR2 SMNVEV (reference sequence). V dropped 3 bases and J dropped 3 bases, with 3 bases sitting between them. This CDR3 has 11 residues. In DNA form, the CDR3 reads TGTGCCAGCAGTTTCGGCTACGAGCAGTACTTC. It is translated as CASSFGYEQYF.

As regards this clone: Its ends do not fully match the called genes, so a read error is possible. This chain links TRBV27 with TRBJ1-4; TRBD1 matches 8 bases. Germline CDR1 MNHEY, CDR2 SMNVEV (reference sequence). The CDR3 runs 18 residues. The CDR3 DNA follows: TGTACCAGCAGCCATCGCCAGGGGGCGATTAGGGCTAATGAAAAACTGTTTTTT. Translating gives CTSSHRQGAIRANEKLFF.

This clone was seen only a few times. This chain uses TRBV27 with TRBJ1-3; no clear D gene. The length of the CDR3 is 15 residues. Trimming left V 2 bases short and J 0 bases short, with 8 bases between. Germline assignment: CDR1 MNHEY and CDR2 SMNVEV (reference sequence). Here the CDR3 reads CASSLNPSSGNTIYF. Here the CDR3 DNA reads TGTGCCAGCAGTTTAAACCCTAGCTCTGGAAACACCATATATTTT.